What follows are 10 T cell receptor beta chains derived from one specimen sequenced in a study of OX40 agonist ivuxolimab in advanced cancers. Profiled with immunoSEQ multiplex PCR; TCRdb holds only in-frame clones, not every one. The sample yields 13,000 or so clones, roughly two thirds seen once. This specimen consisted of CD4+ or CD8+ T cells sorted from blood, obtained in a trial of the OX40 agonist ivuxolimab. The receptor source for this set is an adult with an advanced solid tumor such as melanoma, head and neck, liver or kidney cancer.

This clone was picked up one time. The chain couples TRBV5-1 to TRBJ2-7; 7 bases map to TRBD1. J was trimmed by 6 bases and V by 4 bases; bases with no gene match: 10. The CDR3 has 14 residues. The V gene's germline CDR1 is SGHRS and CDR2 YFSETQ. The CDR3 DNA is TGCGCCAGCAGCCTACGGACAGGATTCCGCGAGCAGTACTTC. Protein sequence: CASSLRTGFREQYF.

The V gene is TRBV27, the J gene TRBJ2-5, with 7 bases identical to TRBD2. The CDR3 is made up of 13 amino acids. Germline V gives CDR1 MNHEY, CDR2 SMNVEV (reference sequence). V dropped 1 base and J dropped 5; count of bases not matched to a gene: 1. The CDR3 region has the DNA TGTGCCAGCAGTTTATGGGGAGGGGAGACCCAGTACTTC. Protein: CASSLWGGETQYF.

V and J are TRBV19 and TRBJ2-7; possible D gene TRBD2, 6 bases. This CDR3 has 13 residues. The V end was cut by 7 bases, the J end by 5 bases, with 15 bases between. Germline CDR1 LNHDA, CDR2 SQIVND (reference sequence). CDR3 protein: CASNGRGKDEQYF. The CDR3 nucleotides read TGTGCCAGTAATGGCCGGGGGAAGGACGAGCAGTACTTC.

A word on this clone: A read error may explain this, as a much larger clone is one base away. V usage is TRBV6-5 and J usage is TRBJ1-5; D gene ambiguous. Germline assignment: CDR1 MNHEY and CDR2 SVGAGI. V lost 6 bases and J lost 3, with 9 bases in between. The CDR3 has 13 residues. Written as DNA, the CDR3 is TGTGCCAGCAGCCTCTTTCTCAATCAGCCCCAGCATTTT. As protein: CASSLFLNQPQHF.

This sequence joins TRBV2 and TRBJ2-3; TRBD2 matches at 8 bases. The CDR3 contains 15 residues. The germline V gene encodes CDR1 SNHLY and CDR2 FYNNEI. V was pared by 8 bases and J by 0 bases, with 7 bases of the junction left unmatched. In nucleotides, the CDR3 is TGTGCCAGCCCAGCGGGAGTGGCTAGCACAGATACGCAGTATTTT. Protein sequence: CASPAGVASTDTQYF.

The V call is TRBV7-9, the J call TRBJ2-2; the match to TRBD1 covers 7 bases. The V gene end was trimmed by 8 bases and the J gene end by 1 base; junction bases not matched to a gene: 7. CDR1 is SEHNR, CDR2 FQNEAQ, per germline (reference sequence). CDR3 size: 15 residues. For the CDR3, the DNA is TGTGCCAGCGTTACGACAGGGATGAACACCGGGGAGCTGTTTTTT. It specifies CASVTTGMNTGELFF. The full variable domain, rest sourced from reference TRBV7-9 and TRBJ2-2, is DTGVSQNPRHKITKRGQNVTFRCDPISEHNRLYWYRQTLGQGPEFLTYFQNEAQLEKSRLLSDRFSAERPKGSFSTLEIQRTEQGDSAMYLCASVTTGMNTGELFFGEGSRLTVL.

The V gene is TRBV7-2, the J gene TRBJ1-1; weak D call: TRBD1 (5 bases). The germline V and J ends were trimmed by 2 bases and 2 bases, with 9 bases remaining between them. The CDR3 covers 14 residues. Germline V gene lookup returns CDR1 SGHTA and CDR2 FQGNSA. The CDR3 DNA reads as TGTGCCAGCAGCTTACTGACAGCCAACACTGAAGCTTTCTTT. It yields the protein CASSLLTANTEAFF.

This chain joins TRBV15 and TRBJ2-1; TRBD2 agrees at 7 bases. Germline V CDR1 and CDR2: LNHNV, YYDKDF (reference sequence). Unmatched junction bases numbered 8, after V lost 2 bases and J lost 7 bases. CDR3 size: 15 residues. The chain's CDR3 is CATSRSRRGGNEQFF. CDR3 sequence (DNA): TGTGCCACCAGCAGATCACGACGGGGAGGGAATGAGCAGTTCTTC.

This rearrangement joins TRBV19 to TRBJ2-1; D might be TRBD2 (5 bases). Trimming removed 3 bases at V and 2 bases at J, with 14 bases between. Germline CDR1 and CDR2: LNHDA and SQIVND (reference sequence). The CDR3 is made up of 16 amino acids. The chain's CDR3 is CASSIVDSYPYNEQFF. The CDR3, as DNA: TGTGCCAGTAGTATCGTGGACTCTTACCCCTACAATGAGCAGTTCTTC.

The rearrangement uses TRBV11-2 and TRBJ2-1, with unresolved D. CDR1 and CDR2 (germline): SGHAT, FQNNGV. The CDR3 is 12 amino acids. Trimming removed 6 bases from V and 10 bases from J, with 13 bases in between. For the CDR3, the DNA is TGTGCCAGCAGTCAAGCTCACGGCGAGCAGTTCTTC. This translates into CASSQAHGEQFF.